Below, 5 T cell receptor beta chains from the same sample are listed, as sequenced in a study of control samples from healthy donors and cancer patients. Profiling relied on immunoSEQ multiplex PCR, and the TCRdb table lists in-frame clones only, not all of them. The repertoire holds about 83,000 clones, with about nine tenths as singletons. The specimen was blood. The receptors were gathered from a man aged 50 to 60 in good health.

This clone was seen a single time. The chain joins TRBV5-1 to TRBJ2-7, with unresolved D. The CDR3 is made up of 14 amino acids. Germline loops: CDR1 SGHRS, CDR2 YFSETQ. V was cut by 2 bases and J by 0 bases, with 9 bases left in between. The CDR3 nucleotides read TGCGCCAGCAGCTTAAGTCCCAGCTCCTACGAGCAGTACTTC. Translating it yields CASSLSPSSYEQYF.

The V gene is TRBV11-3, the J gene TRBJ2-7, with a tentative D call TRBD2 (6 bases). Germline values: CDR1 SGHNT, CDR2 YENEEA. The CDR3 covers 15 residues. V lost 1 base to trimming and J lost 2 bases, with 12 bases between them. For the CDR3, the DNA is TGTGCCAGCAGCTTAGGGGGGGAACCTACCTACGAGCAGTACTTC. Protein sequence: CASSLGGEPTYEQYF.

The CDR3: CASSQGRDRGLHSNQPQHF. CDR3 coding DNA: TGTGCCAGCAGCCAAGGCCGGGACAGGGGACTTCATAGCAATCAGCCCCAGCATTTT. The chain joins TRBV5-6 to TRBJ1-5, with TRBD1 matching 10 bases. V shed 4 bases, J shed 0 bases, and the junction held 13 bases outside the gene matches. Germline V gives CDR1 SGHDT, CDR2 YYEEEE. The CDR3 is made up of 19 amino acids.

The rearrangement uses TRBV29-1 and TRBJ2-3; the match to TRBD1 covers 7 bases. There are 14 residues in the CDR3. The germline CDR1 and CDR2 sequences are SQVTM and ANQGSEA. V was pared by 5 bases and J by 0 bases, with 5 bases of the junction left unmatched. This chain's CDR3 is CSVRPGQSTDTQYF. DNA of the CDR3: TGCAGCGTTCGACCGGGACAGAGCACAGATACGCAGTATTTT.

V gene TRBV6-1 combines with J gene TRBJ1-1, with D unclear. Deletions cut 3 bases from V and 1 base from J, with 12 bases between. The CDR3 contains 15 residues. CDR1 and CDR2 from the germline V gene are MNHNS and SASEGT. The CDR3: CASSDFTAANTEAFF. DNA of the CDR3: TGTGCCAGCAGTGATTTTACCGCAGCGAACACTGAAGCTTTCTTT.